The entry that follows covers one T cell receptor (beta chain) sequence. TCR beta VDJ and CDR3 were profiled, and genomic DNA was the template. TCRdb re-derived calls from the reads in MiXCR, one entry per CDR3 protein. Altogether about 150,000 distinct CDR3 sequences are present, about 40% being singletons, with the ten largest covering around 8.4%. This specimen comes from a study of CD8+CD57+ T cells in acquired aplastic anemia. Germline CDR1 SGHTA, CDR2 FQGTGA. V was clipped by 3 bases and J by 11 bases, with 19 bases between them. The CDR3 spans 14 residues. What was sequenced was sorted CD4+, CD8+, or CD8+CD57+ T cells (not recorded which) from PBMCs. The receptor was isolated from a human donor in good health, serving as a control. The V call is TRBV7-3, the J call TRBJ1-1; D not resolved. CDR3 protein: CASSLRDGLDWAFF. The CDR3 coding sequence is TGTGCCAGCAGCTTGCGAGACGGTCTGGATTGGGCTTTCTTT.